This TCR beta chain was retrieved from a study of blood T cells in healthy people across ages (dated by TCRdb to between 2014 and 2016). General notes on the study: Template switching captured roughly one uniquely barcoded TCR beta cDNA molecule per two T cells in model experiments. Using deep sequencing normalized with unique cDNA molecular identifiers, the study measured how TCR beta repertoire diversity changes with age. The donors were split into four age groups: young (average 16 years), middle-aged (over 35), aged (more than 60) and long-lived (roughly 86). Donors of different ages were randomly distributed across sequencing lanes to avoid experimental bias. Two additional independent replicas of 1 million unique cDNA reads from the same blood draw were analyzed for two donors (one aged 18 to 29 and one aged 80 or older). Here is what the overall study found, with its caveats: As age increased, observed TCR beta diversity per million T cells dropped in a roughly linear way, and a significant reduction was already evident by age about 40. Compared with the aged group, more naive CD4+ T cells, fewer expanded clones and increased TCR diversity were shown by the long-lived group, suggesting age selection. Estimates of total diversity based on one million sequenced T cells were considered lower bounds and underestimates. Bulk unsorted PBMC profiling prevented conclusive comparison of naive and antigen-experienced compartments. Observed TCR beta diversity correlated strongly with the percentage of naive T cells measured by flow cytometry. The CMV infection status of donors was not known, potentially confounding age-related changes in expanded clonotypes.

Concerning this clonotype: Its target antigen remains unknown. No qualities accompany the bases; no much larger clone lies one base away.

The donors were roughly 40 Caucasian individuals from Russia, aged roughly 6 to 95 years, who were systemically healthy. About 9.6 milliliters of peripheral blood were collected from each donor into EDTA-treated Vacutainer tubes. Ficoll-Paque density-gradient centrifugation was used to isolate PBMCs, with at least 6.5 million per sample. Trizol reagent was used to extract total RNA from PBMCs, with at least 6 micrograms per sample. For every donor, an aliquot of PBMCs went through flow cytometry to measure the percentages of naive CD45RAhigh/CD27high T cells. The method behind the library was 5' RACE. Sequencing was performed on an Illumina HiSeq 2500. A second 7 to 11 cycle PCR used a sample-barcoded 5' primer and a J-beta primer mix. A unique molecular identifier was introduced onto each TCR beta cDNA molecule by a template-switch 5' adaptor carrying 12 random nucleotides. Each sample yielded at least 2.5 million CDR3-containing paired-end reads. First-strand cDNA synthesis was performed from all RNA using the Mint cDNA synthesis kit, with priming by a TRBC-specific oligonucleotide. After uracil-DNA glycosylase treatment, a first 18-cycle PCR used universal primers M1SS and BC2_uni_R on all cDNA. The study's processing was this. Normalization of each sample was performed by random selection of 1 million high-quality reads, each carrying a distinct molecular identifier. Reads with shared molecular identifiers were discarded instead of being binned into consensus sequences. CDR3 identification, clonotype clustering and error correction used MiTCR with a Q25 quality threshold and the strictest error-elimination algorithm. A nonparametric unseen species model with Euler transformation was used to estimate lower-bound total TCR beta diversity. Using fastp trimming at Q25 and MiXCR clonotype assembly, TCRdb reanalyzed the public sequencing data and kept in-frame beta chains. Entries are consolidated by CDR3 protein sequence, retaining the most common genes and DNA. TCRdb's processing, not the study's, gives the V and J calls here. A total of about 800,000 distinct CDR3 sequences appear in this sample, more than 45% of them only once. The ten largest clonotypes hold around 22% of the sample.

Per the germline V gene (reference sequence), MNHNY is the CDR1 and SVGAGI is the CDR2. At the junction V is shortened by 2 bases and J by 5 bases, with 6 bases in between. The CDR3, from cysteine to phenylalanine, totals 12 residues. Just CDR3 DNA is preserved here, 36 bases in frame from base 1. The sequence links TRBV6-6 to TRBJ2-5; the D gene identity is not certain. The source is a man in his thirties or forties in good health. Material: blood. Here is the DNA: TGTGCCAGCAGTTACAGGGCGGAGACCCAGTACTTC. This sequence encodes CASSYRAETQYF.